This T cell receptor (beta chain) was obtained from a study of cytomegalovirus exposure and HLA in healthy donors. The PCR had 60 Vbeta and 13 Jbeta primers. Libraries were prepared by immunoSEQ multiplex PCR; TCRdb keeps only in-frame clonotypes and omits some of them. The table shows roughly 120,000 clones, with roughly three quarters occurring only once. V gave up 3 bases and J gave up 0 bases, with 11 bases separating them. This CDR3 has 14 amino acids. Looked up from germline, CDR1 is SQVTM and CDR2 is ANQGSEA. The sequenced material came from PBMCs. The source of this sequence is a woman in her 30s in good health and CMV-seronegative. V usage is TRBV29-1 and J usage is TRBJ1-1; D call uncertain. In nucleotides, the CDR3 is TGCAGCGTTGAGGGTCGGAGCGTGAACACTGAAGCTTTCTTT. Translating gives CSVEGRSVNTEAFF. Complete variable domain (other parts from reference TRBV29-1 and TRBJ1-1): SAVISQKPSRDICQRGTSLTIQCQVDSQVTMMFWYRQQPGQSLTLIATANQGSEATYESGFVIDKFPISRPNLTFSTLTVSNMSPEDSSIYLCSVEGRSVNTEAFFGQGTRLTVV.